A single T cell receptor beta chain is shown here with its context. The antigen is not known. This sample is part of a study of tumor and adjacent non-tumor tissue in lung cancer. Across the whole study: The patients, around 10 men and roughly 5 women, were roughly 30 to 85 with stage I to III disease. Samples averaged roughly 4.2 million productive TCRbeta reads each. The study's findings and limits: Tumor tissue had significantly higher TCR diversity than normal lung.

After removal of 6 bases from V and 2 bases from J, the junction contained 9 bases not matched to a gene. This CDR3 contains 15 residues. Germline CDR1 reads DFQATT; CDR2 reads SNEGSKA (reference sequence). This sample's RNA came from whole unsorted tissue. The normal lung tissue was taken more than 3 cm from the tumor edge. A modified ARM-PCR protocol with three rounds of nested PCR amplified TCRbeta. TCRdb ran MiXCR on the multiplex PCR reads and lists one entry per CDR3 protein. The repertoire has more than 35,000 distinct CDR3 sequences, roughly 60% of them found once; the top ten carry around 19%.

This sequence joins TRBV20-1 and TRBJ2-4, with TRBD1 matching over 8 bases. This TCR came from a woman aged 40 to 50 with non-small cell lung cancer. The sequenced sample was distant non-tumor lung tissue. The CDR3 sequence is CSATTWTGTKNIQYF. The CDR3 DNA sequence: TGCAGTGCCACCACCTGGACAGGGACCAAAAACATTCAGTACTTC.